The 31 T cell receptor beta chains below were found in one sample sequenced in a study of CD8+ T cells in alopecia areata. RNA was isolated and reverse transcribed to cDNA, the sequencing template. The method was immunoSEQ multiplex PCR; TCRdb's version includes in-frame clones alone and lacks a portion of them. Of hundreds of thousands of clones listed, around two thirds are singletons. Sequencing used CD4+ T cells sorted from blood, obtained at week 0. These receptors were collected from a human donor with alopecia areata.

The DNA of the CDR3 is TGTGCCAGCAGTTACGAAGGCAGTCTGAACACTGAAGCTTTCTTT. As protein: CASSYEGSLNTEAFF. The chain carries TRBV6-5 and TRBJ1-1, with D unresolved. The CDR3 is 15 amino acids. CDR1 MNHEY and CDR2 SVGAGI come from the germline V gene. V lost 2 bases and J 0 bases, leaving 10 bases between the germline ends.

The chain recombines TRBV30 with TRBJ2-6; D may be TRBD1 (6 bases). V dropped 4 bases and J dropped 8 bases, with 12 bases sitting between them. The length of the CDR3 is 13 residues. CDR1 is GTSNPN and CDR2 is SVGIG in the germline V gene (reference sequence). The CDR3 is CAWNKQGPNVLTF. The CDR3 DNA reads as TGTGCCTGGAACAAACAGGGCCCCAACGTCCTGACTTTC.

This clone showed up just a few times. This rearrangement joins TRBV9 to TRBJ1-5; maybe TRBD1 (5 bases). The V gene lost 4 bases and the J gene lost 1 base, with 9 bases spanning the gap. Germline V gene lookup returns CDR1 SGDLS and CDR2 YYNGEE. This CDR3 has 14 residues. CDR3 residues: CASSSRDSNQPQHF. The CDR3 region has the DNA TGTGCCAGCAGCTCCCGGGACAGCAATCAGCCCCAGCATTTT.

The chain uses TRBV7-2 and TRBJ1-1, with D possibly matching TRBD1 (5 bases). Germline lookup yields CDR1 SGHTA and CDR2 FQGNSA. This CDR3 spans 14 amino acids. V was cut by 5 bases and J by 5 bases, with 15 bases left in between. This CDR3 is CASSLAAGRTEAFF. Here the CDR3 DNA reads TGTGCCAGCAGCCTCGCGGCGGGGCGGACTGAAGCTTTCTTT. Looking up the rest from reference TRBV7-2 and TRBJ1-1 gives the full variable domain: GAGVSQSPSNKVTEKGKDVELRCDPISGHTALYWYRQSLGQGLEFLIYFQGNSAPDKSGLPSDRFSAERTGGSVSTLTIQRTQQEDSAVYLCASSLAAGRTEAFFGQGTRLTVV.

The rearrangement joins TRBV2 to TRBJ2-5, with D possibly TRBD1 on 6 matching bases. CDR1 is SNHLY, CDR2 FYNNEI, per germline. The CDR3 extends over 15 amino acids. Deletions cut 2 bases from V and 5 bases from J, with 15 bases between. The CDR3 loop is CASSELTGSVETQYF. In nucleotides, the CDR3 is TGTGCCAGCAGTGAACTTACAGGGTCGGTGGAGACCCAGTACTTC.

This clone has a handful of counts. V usage is TRBV5-1 and J usage is TRBJ1-1, with D unresolved. The germline V and J ends were trimmed by 1 base and 5 bases, with 9 bases remaining between them. The germline V gene encodes CDR1 SGHRS and CDR2 YFSETQ. The CDR3 loop spans 13 amino acids. The CDR3, as DNA: TGCGCCAGCAGCTTGATTAGGATGACTGAAGCTTTCTTT. The encoded protein is CASSLIRMTEAFF.

J is TRBJ2-7 and V is TRBV20-1, with a possible D match to TRBD2 (5 bases). The CDR3 runs 11 residues. Germline assignment: CDR1 DFQATT and CDR2 SNEGSKA (reference sequence). V lost 7 bases, J lost 2 bases, and 9 bases lay in between. As DNA, the CDR3 is TGCAGTGTCGGAGGTCCCTACGAGCAGTACTTC. It translates to CSVGGPYEQYF.

This chain connects TRBV29-1 to TRBJ1-1, with D uncertain. The V end was cut by 8 bases, the J end by 1 base, with 8 bases between. The length of the CDR3 is 11 residues. In germline, CDR1 is SQVTM, CDR2 ANQGSEA. The CDR3 here is CSSEGNTEAFF. CDR3 nucleotides: TGCAGCTCGGAGGGGAACACTGAAGCTTTCTTT.

The sample holds a few counts of this clone. The J gene is TRBJ1-1, the V gene TRBV7-9; D is undetermined. This CDR3 region has 13 residues. Trimming took 1 base from V and 1 from J, leaving 4 bases between them. Germline V gives CDR1 SEHNR, CDR2 FQNEAQ (reference sequence). The CDR3 spells CASSLEGNTEAFF. CDR3 DNA sequence: TGTGCCAGCAGCTTAGAGGGGAACACTGAAGCTTTCTTT. Using reference TRBV7-9 and TRBJ1-1 for the parts outside the CDR3, the full variable domain is DTGVSQNPRHKITKRGQNVTFRCDPISEHNRLYWYRQTLGQGPEFLTYFQNEAQLEKSRLLSDRFSAERPKGSFSTLEIQRTEQGDSAMYLCASSLEGNTEAFFGQGTRLTVV.

CDR3 sequence (DNA): TGCAGCGCTAGGGGTGGCGGAGAGACCCAGTACTTC. It codes for CSARGGGETQYF. The V call is TRBV29-1, the J call TRBJ2-5; the D gene is possibly TRBD1 (5 bases). This CDR3 spans 12 amino acids. Trimming cost V 7 bases and J 4 bases, with 13 bases left between them. CDR1 SQVTM and CDR2 ANQGSEA come from the germline V gene.

This clone was seen only a few times. This chain uses TRBV18 with TRBJ2-5; TRBD1 is a possible D gene (6 bases). V was cut by 0 bases and J by 5 bases, with 7 bases left in between. CDR1 KGHSH and CDR2 LQKENI come from the germline V gene. The CDR3 covers 13 residues. The CDR3 bases are TGTGCCAGCTCACCACCGAGGGGGGAGACCCAGTACTTC. Protein: CASSPPRGETQYF.

The chain couples TRBV2 to TRBJ2-1, with unresolved D. Per germline, CDR1 SNHLY and CDR2 FYNNEI. CDR3 size: 12 residues. The ends were cut back, 7 bases at V and 0 bases at J, with 4 bases in the middle. CDR3 DNA: TGTGCCAGCACCCCCTCCTACAATGAGCAGTTCTTC. Translation gives CASTPSYNEQFF.

The gene calls are TRBV7-9 and TRBJ1-2, with a weak D call TRBD1 (6 bases). Deletions cut 0 bases from V and 0 bases from J, with 8 bases between. Germline CDR1 reads SEHNR; CDR2 reads FQNEAQ (reference sequence). This CDR3 comprises 15 residues. In nucleotides, the CDR3 is TGTGCCAGCAGCTTAGCAGGGGGAGCTAACTATGGCTACACCTTC. The encoded protein is CASSLAGGANYGYTF.

Points on this clone: The same CDR3 can be traced to other DNA sequences in this sample. The rearrangement links TRBV30 to TRBJ2-5; TRBD1 matches at 9 bases. Germline assignment: CDR1 GTSNPN and CDR2 SVGIG (reference sequence). Losses at the gene ends were 3 bases for V and 5 bases for J; bases not matched to a gene: 4. The CDR3 consists of 13 residues. CDR3 nucleotides: TGTGCCTGGAGCACAGGGGGCGGGGAGACCCAGTACTTC. Protein sequence: CAWSTGGGETQYF.

This clone has just a few counts. This chain links TRBV29-1 with TRBJ1-3, with D hard to call. Trimming removed 0 bases from V and 0 bases from J, with 9 bases in between. The CDR3 consists of 15 residues. Per the germline V gene, CDR1 is SQVTM and CDR2 is ANQGSEA. The CDR3 is CSVEDLTTSGNTIYF. DNA for the CDR3: TGCAGCGTTGAAGATCTCACGACCTCTGGAAACACCATATATTTT.

The rearrangement links TRBV13 to TRBJ1-1, with 10 positions matching TRBD1. With 3 bases clipped from V and 5 bases from J, the junction kept 0 bases outside the gene matches. Per the germline V gene, CDR1 is PRHDT and CDR2 is FYEKMQ (reference sequence). The CDR3 consists of 13 residues. CDR3 DNA sequence: TGTGCCAGCAGCTTGGGACAGGGGACTGAAGCTTTCTTT. As protein: CASSLGQGTEAFF.

This sequence joins TRBV7-2 and TRBJ1-1, with D hard to call. The CDR3 sequence is 12 residues long. The V and J ends lost 5 bases and 10 bases respectively, with 14 bases between them. CDR1 and CDR2 from the germline V gene are SGHTA and FQGNSA. The CDR3 coding sequence is TGTGCCAGCAGCCAGGACTTGGGCGTAGCTTTCTTT. This encodes CASSQDLGVAFF.

The V and J genes are TRBV30 and TRBJ2-7; D is uncertain. Germline loops: CDR1 GTSNPN, CDR2 SVGIG (reference sequence). The V gene lost 3 bases and the J gene lost 6 bases, with 18 bases spanning the gap. The CDR3 consists of 14 residues. The CDR3 region has the DNA TGTGCCTGGAGCCGATTAGGCCCCGTCGGCGAGCAGTACTTC. Translated, it gives CAWSRLGPVGEQYF.

This clone occurred a few times. V is TRBV5-1 and J is TRBJ1-6, with D perhaps TRBD1 (5 bases). The CDR3 totals 13 residues. The V and J ends lost 5 bases and 4 bases respectively, with 7 bases between them. CDR1 and CDR2 (germline): SGHRS, YFSETQ. The CDR3 is CASRTEYNSPLHF. In DNA, the CDR3 is TGCGCCAGCAGGACAGAATATAATTCACCCCTCCACTTT.

The J gene is TRBJ1-1, the V gene TRBV30; D ambiguous. From germline, CDR1 is GTSNPN and CDR2 SVGIG (reference sequence). Deletions cut 5 bases from V and 5 bases from J, with 12 bases between. The CDR3 consists of 12 residues. CDR3 sequence (DNA): TGTGCCTGGGGTTTGCTGGGGACTGAAGCTTTCTTT. It encodes CAWGLLGTEAFF.

The gene calls are TRBV29-1 and TRBJ1-2; 7 nucleotides line up with TRBD1. The CDR3 is 12 amino acids. Germline loops: CDR1 SQVTM, CDR2 ANQGSEA. V dropped 4 bases and J dropped 6; count of bases not matched to a gene: 5. The CDR3 coding sequence is TGCAGCGTTGTCTCACAGGGGAATGGCTACACCTTC. Its protein product is CSVVSQGNGYTF.

The J gene is TRBJ2-2, the V gene TRBV30; D ambiguous. Trimming pared 4 bases from V and 1 base from J, leaving 4 bases between. Germline assignment: CDR1 GTSNPN and CDR2 SVGIG (reference sequence). The CDR3 contains 12 residues. CDR3 nucleotides: TGTGCCTGGACGGAGAACACCGGGGAGCTGTTTTTT. Amino acids: CAWTENTGELFF. Looking up the rest from reference TRBV30 and TRBJ2-2 gives the full variable domain: SQTIHQWPATLVQPVGSPLSLECTVEGTSNPNLYWYRQAAGRGLQLLFYSVGIGQISSEVPQNLSASRPQDRQFILSSKKLLLSDSGFYLCAWTENTGELFFGEGSRLTVL.

This chain connects TRBV29-1 to TRBJ2-1, with 7 nucleotides matching TRBD1. This CDR3 comprises 15 residues. Germline loops: CDR1 SQVTM, CDR2 ANQGSEA. Losses at the gene ends were 5 bases for V and 9 bases for J; bases not matched to a gene: 16. The CDR3 spells CSVILTGRVWPEQFF. The DNA for the CDR3 is TGCAGCGTTATTTTGACAGGGCGGGTCTGGCCTGAGCAGTTCTTC.

This sequence joins TRBV30 and TRBJ1-1; the D is unclear. CDR1 is GTSNPN, CDR2 SVGIG, per germline (reference sequence). The CDR3 covers 11 residues. Trimming removed 3 bases at V and 11 bases at J, with 13 bases between. The chain's CDR3 is CAWSGGPGAFF. The CDR3 DNA reads as TGTGCCTGGAGCGGAGGGCCCGGGGCTTTCTTT.

The chain uses TRBV7-2 and TRBJ1-1, with a possible D match to TRBD1 (5 bases). Trimming removed 0 bases from V and 0 bases from J, with 5 bases in between. In germline, CDR1 is SGHTA, CDR2 FQGNSA. The CDR3 is 14 residues long. CDR3 loop: CASSLATVNTEAFF. DNA of the CDR3: TGTGCCAGCAGCTTAGCGACAGTGAACACTGAAGCTTTCTTT.

The chain employs TRBV29-1 and TRBJ2-3; TRBD1 matches 7 bases. Germline V gene lookup returns CDR1 SQVTM and CDR2 ANQGSEA. The CDR3 sequence is 13 residues long. J lost 4 bases, V lost 6 bases, and 7 bases had no gene match. The CDR3 DNA sequence: TGCAGCGTCGACAGGGACCTAGCAGATACGCAGTATTTT. Translation: CSVDRDLADTQYF.

The chain has TRBV9 and TRBJ1-4, with D unclear. Germline CDR1 SGDLS, CDR2 YYNGEE. Trimming pared 4 bases from V and 13 bases from J, leaving 20 bases between. The CDR3 spans 14 residues. CDR3 amino acids: CASSPRAGSLRLFF. Written as DNA, the CDR3 is TGTGCCAGCAGCCCCCGGGCCGGCTCTCTTAGACTGTTTTTT.

This clone was recorded at least ten times. The V gene is TRBV7-2, the J gene TRBJ1-6, with TRBD1 matching 8 bases. The CDR3 is 15 residues long. Germline CDR1 is SGHTA and CDR2 is FQGNSA. The V segment lost 5 bases and the J segment 3 bases; nucleotides outside the gene matches: 3. The CDR3 DNA sequence: TGTGCCAGCAGCGTAACAGGGGGCTATAATTCACCCCTCCACTTT. It is translated as CASSVTGGYNSPLHF.

Only a few counts were recorded for this clone. The chain carries TRBV25-1 and TRBJ2-3, with 11 positions matching TRBD2. The V segment lost 3 bases and the J segment 3 bases; nucleotides outside the gene matches: 2. The V gene's germline CDR1 is MGHDK and CDR2 SYGVNS. This CDR3 comprises 15 residues. The CDR3 nucleotides are TGTGCCAGCAGTGATAGCGGGGGGGCAACAGATACGCAGTATTTT. Translated, it gives CASSDSGGATDTQYF.

V usage is TRBV11-1 and J usage is TRBJ2-4; D gene ambiguous. Trimming removed 5 bases at V and 8 bases at J, with 16 bases between. Germline loops: CDR1 SGHAT, CDR2 FQDESV (reference sequence). The CDR3 totals 14 residues. CDR3 DNA sequence: TGTGCCAGCAGCCCCCTTGTGGGTTGGGACATTCAGTACTTC. This codes for CASSPLVGWDIQYF.

The sample holds a few counts of this clone. The CDR3 protein is CASSRGLGTANYEQYF. For the CDR3, the DNA is TGTGCCAGCAGCCGGGGCCTCGGGACGGCGAACTACGAGCAGTACTTC. This chain connects TRBV5-4 to TRBJ2-7; D is tentatively TRBD1 or TRBD2 (5 bases each). This CDR3 spans 16 amino acids. Germline assignment: CDR1 SGHNT and CDR2 YYREEE (reference sequence). Between the trimmed V and J ends, which lost 4 bases and 3 bases, there was a span of 20 bases.